These T cell receptor beta chains were read from a single sample in a study of blood T cell repertoires in COVID-19. Clones were read by immunoSEQ multiplex PCR, and TCRdb kept only the in-frame ones, dropping some. The sample yields under 300,000 clones, 65% to 90% seen once. The sequenced sample was peripheral blood. The receptor set was obtained from a woman between 65 and 79 years old with COVID-19, enrolled during active disease. Each CDR3 is given with its conserved first and last residue. Fields, in order: CDR3 protein, CDR3 DNA, CDR3 length, D gene, V gene, clone size, J gene. D genes are given only for firm matches. A row's size may be missing; if present it is once, few, many or a size class.

cdr3_aa: CASSYEPGQGAPVSGANVLTF
cdr3_nt: TGTGCCAGCAGTTACGAACCGGGACAGGGGGCCCCCGTCTCTGGGGCCAACGTCCTGACTTTC
cdr3_length: 21
d_call: TRBD1
v_call: TRBV6-2/TRBV6-3
clone_size: -
j_call: TRBJ2-6

cdr3_aa: CASRGDRGSYEQYF
cdr3_nt: TGTGCCAGCAGAGGGGACAGGGGCTCCTACGAGCAGTACTTC
cdr3_length: 14
d_call: TRBD1
v_call: TRBV2
clone_size: once
j_call: TRBJ2-7

cdr3_aa: CASSRGQLTNEKLFF
cdr3_nt: TGTGCCAGCAGCAGGGGACAGTTAACTAATGAAAAACTGTTTTTT
cdr3_length: 15
d_call: TRBD1
v_call: TRBV5-6
clone_size: -
j_call: TRBJ1-4

cdr3_aa: CASSLGGSGTEAFF
cdr3_nt: TGTGCCAGCAGCTTAGGGGGGAGCGGGACTGAAGCTTTCTTT
cdr3_length: 14
d_call: -
v_call: TRBV7-6
clone_size: -
j_call: TRBJ1-1

cdr3_aa: CASSLIPGQGVFGYTF
cdr3_nt: TGCGCCAGCAGCTTGATTCCGGGACAGGGGGTTTTTGGCTACACCTTC
cdr3_length: 16
d_call: TRBD1
v_call: TRBV5-1
clone_size: -
j_call: TRBJ1-2

cdr3_aa: CASSPSTGNTGELFF
cdr3_nt: TGTGCCAGCAGCCCATCCACGGGGAACACCGGGGAGCTGTTTTTT
cdr3_length: 15
d_call: -
v_call: TRBV7-3
clone_size: -
j_call: TRBJ2-2

cdr3_aa: CAISPTGGGYEQYF
cdr3_nt: TGTGCCATCAGTCCCACAGGGGGCGGCTACGAGCAGTACTTC
cdr3_length: 14
d_call: TRBD1
v_call: TRBV10-3
clone_size: -
j_call: TRBJ2-7

cdr3_aa: CASSVGGPAVTQYF
cdr3_nt: TGTGCCAGCAGCGTAGGGGGTCCAGCGGTTACGCAGTATTTT
cdr3_length: 14
d_call: -
v_call: TRBV9
clone_size: -
j_call: TRBJ2-3

cdr3_aa: CASSVTGQRSSGANVLTF
cdr3_nt: TGTGCCAGCAGTGTTACGGGACAGAGATCCTCTGGGGCCAACGTCCTGACTTTC
cdr3_length: 18
d_call: TRBD1
v_call: TRBV6-1
clone_size: -
j_call: TRBJ2-6

cdr3_aa: CASRPSGEADTQYF
cdr3_nt: TGTGCCAGCAGACCCTCAGGGGAAGCCGATACGCAGTATTTT
cdr3_length: 14
d_call: -
v_call: TRBV7-9
clone_size: -
j_call: TRBJ2-3

cdr3_aa: CASSLGGDGNTIYF
cdr3_nt: TGCGCCAGCAGCTTGGGCGGTGACGGAAACACCATATATTTT
cdr3_length: 14
d_call: -
v_call: TRBV5-1
clone_size: -
j_call: TRBJ1-3

cdr3_aa: CASSYTTGTGWGYTF
cdr3_nt: TGTGCCAGCAGTTACACCACCGGGACAGGGTGGGGCTACACCTTC
cdr3_length: 15
d_call: TRBD1
v_call: TRBV6-6
clone_size: -
j_call: TRBJ1-2

cdr3_aa: CASSSQGLDSPLHF
cdr3_nt: TGTGCCAGCAGTTCACAGGGGTTAGATTCACCCCTCCACTTT
cdr3_length: 14
d_call: TRBD1
v_call: TRBV6-2/TRBV6-3
clone_size: -
j_call: TRBJ1-6

cdr3_aa: CASSDAESFYSPLHF
cdr3_nt: TGTGCCAGCAGTGATGCGGAGAGCTTTTATTCACCCCTCCACTTT
cdr3_length: 15
d_call: -
v_call: TRBV2
clone_size: few
j_call: TRBJ1-6

cdr3_aa: CATSDFPGRVSRETQYF
cdr3_nt: TGTGCCACCAGTGATTTCCCCGGGAGGGTTTCTAGAGAGACCCAGTACTTC
cdr3_length: 17
d_call: TRBD2
v_call: TRBV24-1
clone_size: -
j_call: TRBJ2-5

cdr3_aa: CASSFGGGASGEQFF
cdr3_nt: TGTGCCAGCAGCTTCGGCGGGGGGGCCTCGGGTGAGCAGTTCTTC
cdr3_length: 15
d_call: TRBD2
v_call: TRBV5-8
clone_size: -
j_call: TRBJ2-1

cdr3_aa: CASSSGGQAPYGYTF
cdr3_nt: TGTGCCAGCAGCTCAGGGGGACAGGCACCCTATGGCTACACCTTC
cdr3_length: 15
d_call: TRBD1
v_call: TRBV7-2
clone_size: -
j_call: TRBJ1-2

cdr3_aa: CASSYPGQGIPGYTF
cdr3_nt: TGTGCCAGCAGCTACCCGGGACAGGGGATTCCGGGCTACACCTTC
cdr3_length: 15
d_call: TRBD1
v_call: TRBV7-2
clone_size: many
j_call: TRBJ1-2

cdr3_aa: CASSIGPEVLNYGYTF
cdr3_nt: TGTGCCAGTAGTATAGGGCCAGAGGTCCTTAACTATGGCTACACCTTC
cdr3_length: 16
d_call: -
v_call: TRBV19
clone_size: -
j_call: TRBJ1-2

cdr3_aa: CASSQDRAGNTIYF
cdr3_nt: TGTGCCAGCAGCCAAGACAGAGCGGGAAACACCATATATTTT
cdr3_length: 14
d_call: -
v_call: TRBV14
clone_size: -
j_call: TRBJ1-3

cdr3_aa: CASSFEGGYGYTF
cdr3_nt: TGTGCCAGCAGTTTCGAAGGGGGCTATGGCTACACCTTC
cdr3_length: 13
d_call: -
v_call: TRBV12-3/TRBV12-4
clone_size: -
j_call: TRBJ1-2

cdr3_aa: CASSKEDRRNTEAFF
cdr3_nt: TGTGCCAGCAGCAAAGAGGACAGGAGGAACACTGAAGCTTTCTTT
cdr3_length: 15
d_call: -
v_call: TRBV21-1
clone_size: -
j_call: TRBJ1-1

cdr3_aa: CASSKGQGLLNEKLFF
cdr3_nt: TGTGCCAGCAGCAAGGGACAGGGGCTCCTTAATGAAAAACTGTTTTTT
cdr3_length: 16
d_call: TRBD1
v_call: TRBV2
clone_size: -
j_call: TRBJ1-4

cdr3_aa: CASSPAGVSYGYTF
cdr3_nt: TGTGCCAGCTCCCCCGCGGGGGTTTCCTATGGCTACACCTTC
cdr3_length: 14
d_call: -
v_call: TRBV18
clone_size: -
j_call: TRBJ1-2

cdr3_aa: CATSRPTGTDSGTGELFF
cdr3_nt: TGTGCCACCAGCAGACCTACCGGGACAGACTCCGGCACCGGGGAGCTGTTTTTT
cdr3_length: 18
d_call: TRBD1
v_call: TRBV15
clone_size: -
j_call: TRBJ2-2

cdr3_aa: CASSLNTGANVLTF
cdr3_nt: TGTGCCAGCAGTTTAAACACTGGGGCCAACGTCCTGACTTTC
cdr3_length: 14
d_call: -
v_call: TRBV27
clone_size: few
j_call: TRBJ2-6

cdr3_aa: CASSLAGVNSPLHF
cdr3_nt: TGCGCCAGCAGCTTGGCCGGGGTTAATTCACCCCTCCACTTT
cdr3_length: 14
d_call: -
v_call: TRBV5-1
clone_size: -
j_call: TRBJ1-6

cdr3_aa: CASRIQSDTQYF
cdr3_nt: TGTGCCAGCAGAATACAGTCCGATACGCAGTATTTT
cdr3_length: 12
d_call: -
v_call: TRBV25-1
clone_size: once
j_call: TRBJ2-3

cdr3_aa: CATFGGYTEAFF
cdr3_nt: TGTGCCACCTTTGGGGGGTATACTGAAGCTTTCTTT
cdr3_length: 12
d_call: -
v_call: TRBV19
clone_size: -
j_call: TRBJ1-1

cdr3_aa: CASSYSPRGGEVNEQFF
cdr3_nt: TGTGCCAGCAGTTACTCTCCCCGGGGGGGGGAAGTCAATGAGCAGTTCTTC
cdr3_length: 17
d_call: TRBD2
v_call: TRBV6-2/TRBV6-3
clone_size: -
j_call: TRBJ2-1

cdr3_aa: CASSPPLRGSHEQYF
cdr3_nt: TGTGCCAGCAGTCCCCCCCTGAGGGGGTCCCACGAGCAGTACTTC
cdr3_length: 15
d_call: -
v_call: TRBV6-5
clone_size: -
j_call: TRBJ2-7

cdr3_aa: CASSYYGGSYSYEQYF
cdr3_nt: TGCGCCAGCAGCTACTATGGGGGCAGCTACTCCTACGAGCAGTACTTC
cdr3_length: 16
d_call: -
v_call: TRBV5-1
clone_size: few
j_call: TRBJ2-7

cdr3_aa: CASSITGNTGELFF
cdr3_nt: TGCGCCAGCAGTATCACAGGGAACACCGGGGAGCTGTTTTTT
cdr3_length: 14
d_call: -
v_call: TRBV5-1
clone_size: -
j_call: TRBJ2-2

cdr3_aa: CASSHRDRGQETQYF
cdr3_nt: TGTGCCAGCAGCCACCGGGACAGGGGGCAAGAGACCCAGTACTTC
cdr3_length: 15
d_call: TRBD1
v_call: TRBV11-3
clone_size: -
j_call: TRBJ2-5

cdr3_aa: CASSPIGQGGTGELFF
cdr3_nt: TGTGCCAGCAGCCCTATTGGACAGGGTGGCACCGGGGAGCTGTTTTTT
cdr3_length: 16
d_call: TRBD1
v_call: TRBV9
clone_size: once
j_call: TRBJ2-2

cdr3_aa: CASSLVGLGTEAFF
cdr3_nt: TGTGCCAGCAGCCTTGTGGGGCTGGGCACTGAAGCTTTCTTT
cdr3_length: 14
d_call: -
v_call: TRBV7-9
clone_size: once
j_call: TRBJ1-1

cdr3_aa: CASRLTSTGTDTQYF
cdr3_nt: TGTGCCAGCAGGTTGACATCCACGGGCACAGATACGCAGTATTTT
cdr3_length: 15
d_call: -
v_call: TRBV2
clone_size: once
j_call: TRBJ2-3

cdr3_aa: CASSVTSGFPSPSTDTQYF
cdr3_nt: TGTGCCAGCAGTGTCACTAGCGGCTTCCCTTCTCCTAGCACAGATACGCAGTATTTT
cdr3_length: 19
d_call: TRBD2
v_call: TRBV2
clone_size: -
j_call: TRBJ2-3

cdr3_aa: CASSPGGSYEQYF
cdr3_nt: TGTGCCAGCAGCCCCGGGGGATCCTACGAGCAGTACTTC
cdr3_length: 13
d_call: -
v_call: TRBV7-3
clone_size: -
j_call: TRBJ2-7

cdr3_aa: CASSQGDIQYF
cdr3_nt: TGTGCCAGTAGCCAGGGGGACATTCAGTACTTC
cdr3_length: 11
d_call: TRBD1
v_call: TRBV19
clone_size: -
j_call: TRBJ2-4

cdr3_aa: CASSAGLGQGTEAFF
cdr3_nt: TGTGCCAGTAGTGCAGGCCTGGGACAGGGAACTGAAGCTTTCTTT
cdr3_length: 15
d_call: TRBD1
v_call: TRBV19
clone_size: -
j_call: TRBJ1-1

cdr3_aa: CASQFLGAGGASEAFF
cdr3_nt: TGTGCCAGCCAATTCTTAGGGGCGGGGGGCGCTTCTGAAGCTTTCTTT
cdr3_length: 16
d_call: -
v_call: TRBV27
clone_size: many
j_call: TRBJ1-1

cdr3_aa: CASSVEGGKGGLGSEAFF
cdr3_nt: TGTGCCAGCAGCGTAGAAGGCGGCAAAGGGGGCCTGGGGTCTGAAGCTTTCTTT
cdr3_length: 18
d_call: TRBD1
v_call: TRBV9
clone_size: -
j_call: TRBJ1-1

cdr3_aa: CASSLESSITGYTF
cdr3_nt: TGTGCCAGCAGCTTAGAATCCTCTATCACTGGCTACACCTTC
cdr3_length: 14
d_call: -
v_call: TRBV13
clone_size: -
j_call: TRBJ1-2

cdr3_aa: CASSFTDRGDTQYF
cdr3_nt: TGTGCCAGCAGCTTCACGGACAGGGGTGATACGCAGTATTTT
cdr3_length: 14
d_call: TRBD1
v_call: TRBV11-2
clone_size: -
j_call: TRBJ2-3

cdr3_aa: CASSYGGVNTEAFF
cdr3_nt: TGTGCCAGCAGTTACGGGGGCGTCAACACTGAAGCTTTCTTT
cdr3_length: 14
d_call: -
v_call: TRBV6-5
clone_size: -
j_call: TRBJ1-1

cdr3_aa: CSARTVINEKLFF
cdr3_nt: TGCAGCGCTCGGACAGTAATAAATGAAAAACTGTTTTTT
cdr3_length: 13
d_call: -
v_call: TRBV29-1
clone_size: -
j_call: TRBJ1-4

cdr3_aa: CASTPTGSGNTIYF
cdr3_nt: TGTGCCAGCACTCCGACAGGGTCTGGAAACACCATATATTTT
cdr3_length: 14
d_call: TRBD1
v_call: TRBV28
clone_size: once
j_call: TRBJ1-3

cdr3_aa: CASSAETGTYGYTF
cdr3_nt: TGTGCCAGCAGTGCCGAGACAGGGACCTATGGCTACACCTTC
cdr3_length: 14
d_call: TRBD1
v_call: TRBV6-6
clone_size: -
j_call: TRBJ1-2

cdr3_aa: CASSPGQGDTEAFF
cdr3_nt: TGTGCCAGCAGCCCGGGACAGGGGGACACTGAAGCTTTCTTT
cdr3_length: 14
d_call: TRBD1
v_call: TRBV7-3
clone_size: -
j_call: TRBJ1-1